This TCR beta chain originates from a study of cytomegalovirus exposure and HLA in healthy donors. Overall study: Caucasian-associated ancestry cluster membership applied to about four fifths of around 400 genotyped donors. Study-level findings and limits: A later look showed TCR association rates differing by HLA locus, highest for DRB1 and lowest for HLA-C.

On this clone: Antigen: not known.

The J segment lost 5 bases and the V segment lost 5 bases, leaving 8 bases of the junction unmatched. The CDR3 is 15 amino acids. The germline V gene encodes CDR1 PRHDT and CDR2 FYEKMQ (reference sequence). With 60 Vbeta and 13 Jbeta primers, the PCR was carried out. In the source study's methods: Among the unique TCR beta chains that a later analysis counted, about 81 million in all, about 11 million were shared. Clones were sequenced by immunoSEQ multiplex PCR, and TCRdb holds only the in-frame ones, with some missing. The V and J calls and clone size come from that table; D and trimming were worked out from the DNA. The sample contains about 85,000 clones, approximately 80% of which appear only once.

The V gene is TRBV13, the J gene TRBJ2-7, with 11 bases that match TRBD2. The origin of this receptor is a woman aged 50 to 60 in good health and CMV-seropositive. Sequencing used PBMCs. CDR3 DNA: TGTGCCAGCAGCACCCGACTAGCGGGGAGGCACGAGCAGTACTTC. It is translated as CASSTRLAGRHEQYF.